These 7 T cell receptor beta chains originate from one sample sequenced in a study of tumor-infiltrating lymphocytes in localized non-small cell lung cancer. The assay was immunoSEQ multiplex PCR, and TCRdb's table has in-frame clones only and misses some. The profile shows some 14,000 clones, around 76% of them singletons. The source material was uninvolved lung tissue not adjacent to the tumor. These receptors all stem from a human donor with non-small cell lung cancer.

V and J are TRBV5-5 and TRBJ2-7, with no clear D. The V end was cut by 0 bases, the J end by 2 bases, with 3 bases between. CDR3 length equals 12 residues. The germline V gene has CDR1 SGHKS and CDR2 YYEKEE (reference sequence). The CDR3 DNA follows: TGTGCCAGCAGCTTGGGGACCTACGAGCAGTACTTC. Amino acid sequence: CASSLGTYEQYF.

This clone has a handful of counts. The CDR3 reads CASSAQQANTEAFF. The CDR3, as DNA: TGTGCCAGCAGCGCACAACAGGCGAACACTGAAGCTTTCTTT. V is TRBV9 and J is TRBJ1-1, with D perhaps matching TRBD1 (5 bases). Germline V gene data show CDR1 as SGDLS and CDR2 as YYNGEE. The CDR3 totals 14 residues. The V end was cut by 3 bases, the J end by 1 base, with 10 bases between. Using reference TRBV9 and TRBJ1-1 for the parts outside the CDR3, the full variable domain is DSGVTQTPKHLITATGQRVTLRCSPRSGDLSVYWYQQSLDQGLQFLIQYYNGEERAKGNILERFSAQQFPDLHSELNLSSLELGDSALYFCASSAQQANTEAFFGQGTRLTVV.

The table lists this clone with a count of one. The V call is TRBV5-4, the J call TRBJ2-1; 10 nucleotides match TRBD2. Germline trimming cut 4 bases from V and 7 bases from J; bases unmatched to any gene: 8. The CDR3 sequence is 15 residues long. Germline V lookup: CDR1 SGHNT, CDR2 YYREEE (reference sequence). The CDR3 nucleotides are TGTGCCAGCAGCCAACTAGCGGGGTCTGCGAATGAGCAGTTCTTC. Translation: CASSQLAGSANEQFF. Complete variable domain (other parts from reference TRBV5-4 and TRBJ2-1): ETGVTQSPTHLIKTRGQQVTLRCSSQSGHNTVSWYQQALGQGPQFIFQYYREEENGRGNFPPRFSGLQFPNYSSELNVNALELDDSALYLCASSQLAGSANEQFFGPGTRLTVL.

In its sample, this clone was seen once. The gene calls are TRBV6-1 and TRBJ1-2; D gene ambiguous. Germline CDR1 and CDR2: MNHNS and SASEGT. This CDR3 has 14 residues. V lost 0 bases and J 5 bases, leaving 10 bases between the germline ends. The DNA of the CDR3 is TGTGCCAGCAGTGAAGCGCCTCACGTATATGGCTACACCTTC. Its translation is CASSEAPHVYGYTF.

V and J are TRBV7-9 and TRBJ1-2; a weak D match, TRBD1 (5 bases). Germline assignment: CDR1 SEHNR and CDR2 FQNEAQ (reference sequence). Trimming pared 1 base from V and 5 bases from J, leaving 11 bases between. This CDR3 has 14 amino acids. The CDR3 loop is CASSLDGTDYGYTF. The CDR3 region has the DNA TGTGCCAGCAGCTTAGACGGGACGGATTATGGCTACACCTTC.

This sequence joins TRBV11-2 and TRBJ1-1, with D possibly being TRBD1 (5 bases). The germline V and J ends were trimmed by 0 bases and 3 bases, with 11 bases remaining between them. The CDR3 loop spans 15 amino acids. In germline, CDR1 is SGHAT, CDR2 FQNNGV. The CDR3 region is CASSLEPGGDTEAFF. The DNA for the CDR3 is TGTGCCAGCAGCTTAGAACCTGGAGGGGACACTGAAGCTTTCTTT. The full variable domain, with the rest looked up from reference TRBV11-2 and TRBJ1-1, is EAGVAQSPRYKIIEKRQSVAFWCNPISGHATLYWYQQILGQGPKLLIQFQNNGVVDDSQLPKDRFSAERLKGVDSTLKIQPAKLEDSAVYLCASSLEPGGDTEAFFGQGTRLTVV.

J is TRBJ2-6 and V is TRBV28, with D possibly being TRBD1 or TRBD2 (5 bases each). This CDR3 has 16 amino acids. CDR1 is MDHEN, CDR2 SYDVKM, per germline. Trimming stripped 5 bases from V and 4 bases from J, with 15 bases between. CDR3 sequence (DNA): TGTGCCAGCAGTCCCCTTCTCGGGACCGGGGCCAACGTCCTGACTTTC. This sequence encodes CASSPLLGTGANVLTF.